A single sample gave rise to the 8 T cell receptor beta chains below, sequenced in a study of T-cell reconstitution after alpha-beta-depleted transplantation in children. Molecular barcoding with unique molecular identifiers was used for the TCRbeta library. From the PCR reads, TCRdb called clonotypes with MiXCR, one entry per CDR3 protein. The profile shows about a million distinct CDR3 sequences, roughly 29% of them singletons. The sequenced sample was PBMCs, mostly from graft donor cells, obtained 360 days after TCRalphabeta/CD19-depleted stem cell transplant. These receptors all come from a boy less than two years old who had a stem cell transplant for SCID, so the T cells may come from the graft donor.

There are a few counts of this clonotype. This rearrangement joins TRBV12-3 or TRBV12-4 to TRBJ1-2; D perhaps matches TRBD1 (5 bases). The CDR3 runs to 14 residues. The V and J ends lost 6 bases and 4 bases respectively, with 15 bases between them. The CDR3 loop is CASSGRAQGYGYTF. The DNA for the CDR3 is TGTGCCAGCAGCGGACGGGCGCAGGGCTATGGCTACACCTTC.

This sequence joins TRBV5-1 and TRBJ2-1; D is unresolved. The CDR3 is made up of 16 amino acids. The germline CDR1 and CDR2 sequences are SGHRS and YFSETQ. V lost 3 bases, J lost 3 bases, and 16 bases lay in between. The DNA for the CDR3 is TGCGCCAGCAGCTCCCTAGAATCTCGTCTCTACAATGAGCAGTTCTTC. Its protein product is CASSSLESRLYNEQFF.

This clonotype was counted once. This chain links TRBV28 with TRBJ2-3; D unclear. V lost 5 bases and J lost 5, with 11 bases in between. This CDR3 is built from 13 residues. Germline CDR1 and CDR2: MDHEN and SYDVKM. The CDR3 loop reads CASSQFGGDTQYF. The CDR3 coding sequence is TGTGCCAGCAGTCAATTCGGTGGAGATACGCAGTATTTT.

The chain joins TRBV5-6 to TRBJ2-5; weak D call: TRBD1 (5 bases). Germline V lookup: CDR1 SGHDT, CDR2 YYEEEE. CDR3 length: 14 amino acids. Trimming took 3 bases from V and 5 from J, leaving 14 bases between them. The CDR3 DNA reads TGTGCCAGCAGCTATCGGACAACATCGGAGACCCAGTACTTC. It is translated as CASSYRTTSETQYF. The full variable domain, its missing parts supplied by reference TRBV5-6 and TRBJ2-5, is DAGVTQSPTHLIKTRGQQVTLRCSPKSGHDTVSWYQQALGQGPQFIFQYYEEEERQRGNFPDRFSGHQFPNYSSELNVNALLLGDSALYLCASSYRTTSETQYFGPGTRLLVL.

CDR3 region: CASDDGGNYEQYF. In nucleotides, the CDR3 is TGTGCCAGTGACGACGGGGGGAACTACGAGCAGTACTTC. V and J are TRBV6-2 or TRBV6-3 and TRBJ2-7; TRBD2 matches at 7 bases. The V gene's germline CDR1 is MNHEY and CDR2 SVGEGT. V lost 9 bases, J lost 3 bases, and 8 bases stayed unmatched. The CDR3 runs to 13 residues.

The chain combines TRBV10-3 with TRBJ2-7, with D perhaps matching TRBD1 (5 bases). V shed 8 bases and J shed 3 bases, with 14 bases lying between them. Germline V gene sequence: CDR1 ENHRY, CDR2 SYGVKD. The CDR3 is 13 amino acids. CDR3 protein: CAIGALGHYEQYF. CDR3 bases: TGTGCCATCGGGGCCTTGGGCCACTACGAGCAGTACTTC.

This clonotype has more than one count but fewer than ten. The genes are TRBV28 and TRBJ2-7; D is unclear. Per germline, CDR1 MDHEN and CDR2 SYDVKM. The CDR3 runs 15 residues. V gave up 4 bases and J gave up 2 bases, with 15 bases separating them. The CDR3: CASSSPPDIAYEQYF. CDR3 DNA: TGTGCCAGCAGTTCCCCCCCCGACATTGCCTACGAGCAGTACTTC.

This clonotype has just one count. V gene TRBV12-3 or TRBV12-4 combines with J gene TRBJ1-1; weak D call: TRBD1 (5 bases). Deletions cut 1 base from V and 4 bases from J, with 10 bases between. The CDR3 loop spans 14 amino acids. As DNA, the CDR3 is TGTGCCAGCAGTTTAGTGGGGGTCAGCACTGAAGCTTTCTTT. The encoded protein is CASSLVGVSTEAFF.